This T cell receptor (beta chain) is drawn from a study of response to subunit inactivated influenza vaccine. Study observations and caveats: Authors suggested each seasonal influenza vaccination recruits few new T cells.

CDR3 size: 17 residues. CDR1 LNHNV and CDR2 YYDKDF come from the germline V gene (reference sequence). V lost 5 bases, J lost 3 bases, and 23 bases lay in between. About this clonotype itself: The antigen is unknown.

MiXCR was run by TCRdb on the RT-PCR reads, yielding one entry per CDR3 protein. The data hold more than 400,000 distinct CDR3 sequences, with about 7.2% observed a single time. This sample comprised PBMCs from blood, obtained around 25 months after vaccination. The sequence was obtained from a man aged 50 to 69 who received an inactivated influenza vaccine. This rearrangement joins TRBV15 to TRBJ2-7, with a possible D match to TRBD1 (6 bases). The CDR3 loop is CATSSRSNPGHFYEQYF. CDR3 bases: TGTGCCACCAGCTCCCGGAGTAATCCGGGACACTTCTACGAGCAGTACTTC.